A selection of T cell receptor beta chains follows, all from one sample in a study of T cell repertoires in cytomegalovirus infection. TCRdb used MiXCR to reprocess the reads, holding one entry per CDR3 protein. This sample yields approximately 200,000 distinct CDR3 sequences, of which under 30% are seen a single time; roughly 32% belongs to the top ten. Sequencing was carried out using PBMCs. The receptor source for this set is a human donor in good health (CMV status not recorded). Some clones in this sample may be carry-over from other donors' samples. CDR3s include the opening cysteine and the closing phenylalanine or tryptophan. A D gene is named only where the DNA matches it firmly. Size values are once, few and many counts, or a class for expanded clones, and some rows have none.

V gene	J gene	clone size	D gene	CDR3 length	CDR3 DNA	CDR3 protein
TRBV12-3/TRBV12-4	TRBJ1-2	many	TRBD1	13	TGTGCCAGCAGTTTAGACAGGGGTTATGGCTACACCTTC	CASSLDRGYGYTF
TRBV6-1	TRBJ2-3	few	.	14	TGTGCCAGCAGTGAATGGGGAGACACAGATACGCAGTATTTT	CASSEWGDTDTQYF
TRBV4-2	TRBJ1-5	.	.	16	TGTGCCAGCAGCCAAGATGGGGGGCAGGACAATCAGCCCCAGCATTTT	CASSQDGGQDNQPQHF
TRBV9	TRBJ1-5	.	.	14	TGTGCCAGCAGCGTAGGGGATTTCAATCAGCCCCAGCATTTT	CASSVGDFNQPQHF
TRBV7-4	TRBJ2-7	.	.	15	TGTGCCAGCAGCTTAGCGGTGGGACGGGGGATCGAGCAGTACTTC	CASSLAVGRGIEQYF
TRBV7-2	TRBJ1-1	many	TRBD1	15	TGTGCCAGCAGCTTAGCGGCAGGGGGTAACGCTGAAGCTTTCTTT	CASSLAAGGNAEAFF
TRBV7-9	TRBJ1-4	many	.	16	TGTGCCAGCAGCTCCGACAGGATTGCAACTAATGAAAAACTGTTTTTT	CASSSDRIATNEKLFF
TRBV7-2	TRBJ2-7	few	.	12	TGTGCCACCTCGGGGGCCCACTACGAGCAGTACTTC	CATSGAHYEQYF
TRBV7-2	TRBJ1-1	many	.	14	TGTGCCAGCAGCAGACAGCTGATGAACACTGAAGCTTTCTTT	CASSRQLMNTEAFF
TRBV7-6	TRBJ2-7	.	.	13	TGTGCCAGCAACACGCCGACCCTCTACGAGCAGTACTTC	CASNTPTLYEQYF
TRBV29-1	TRBJ2-1	.	TRBD2	13	TGCAGCATCCTGAGCGGGGGGGCAGGGGAGCAGTTCTTC	CSILSGGAGEQFF
TRBV20-1	TRBJ2-7	.	TRBD2	16	TGCAGTGCTAGCGGGTCACTAGCGGGATTCGCCTACGAGCAGTACTTC	CSASGSLAGFAYEQYF
TRBV19	TRBJ2-1	once	.	13	TGTGCCAGTAGTGTGGACCCAGGGTCAGGGCAGTTCTTC	CASSVDPGSGQFF
TRBV20-1	TRBJ1-1	many	.	12	TGCAGTGCTCCTCCGGTTCGCAATGAAGCTTTCTTT	CSAPPVRNEAFF
TRBV7-2	TRBJ2-2	many	.	14	TGTGCCAGCAGCTTAGACTTGAACACCGGGGAGCTGTTTTTT	CASSLDLNTGELFF
TRBV7-2	TRBJ2-2	few	.	15	TGTGCCAGCAGCTTGACAGGAAAGAACACCGGGGAGCTGTTTTTT	CASSLTGKNTGELFF
TRBV6-1	TRBJ2-6	.	.	16	TGTGCCAGCAGTGAATGGTGGGCCTCTGGGGCCAACGTCCTGACTTTC	CASSEWWASGANVLTF
TRBV14	TRBJ1-2	many	.	13	TGTGCCAGCAGCGCTACATCTAGGGGGGGCTACACCTTC	CASSATSRGGYTF
TRBV10-3	TRBJ2-1	.	.	18	TGTGCCATCAGTGAGTCGATGGTCGTCAGGGGAGGGGAGTATGATCAGTTCTTC	CAISESMVVRGGEYDQFF
TRBV20-1	TRBJ1-4	.	.	15	TGCAGTGCTAGATCGGATCGCACAGTGGGGGAAAAACTGTTTTTT	CSARSDRTVGEKLFF
TRBV14	TRBJ2-5	few	TRBD2	18	TGTGCCAGCAGCCAAGCGCCGGAGACTAGCGGCCTGCGGGAGACCCAGTACTTC	CASSQAPETSGLRETQYF
TRBV5-1	TRBJ2-7	few	TRBD1	15	TGCGCCAGCAGCTTGAACCAGGGGGCATCCTACGAGCAGTACTTC	CASSLNQGASYEQYF
TRBV11-3	TRBJ2-7	few	.	15	TGTGCCAGCAGCTTAGGACCGCATCTTACCTACGAGCAGTACTTC	CASSLGPHLTYEQYF
TRBV3-1	TRBJ2-7	.	.	14	TGTGCCAGCAGCCAAAGGTCGTGGGGGAATGAGCAGTACTTC	CASSQRSWGNEQYF
TRBV4-3	TRBJ2-3	few	.	17	TGCGCCAGCAGCCAAGGGGAATACAGACCTAGCACAGATACGCAGTATTTT	CASSQGEYRPSTDTQYF
TRBV7-9	TRBJ2-7	many	TRBD1	19	TGTGCCAGCAGCTCTACTCCAGGGACAGGGGGCTTCCGATCCTACGAGCAGTACTTC	CASSSTPGTGGFRSYEQYF
TRBV7-2	TRBJ1-1	many	.	14	TGTGCCAGCAGCCCCAGTGGGGTGAACACTGAAGCTTTCTTT	CASSPSGVNTEAFF
TRBV29-1	TRBJ1-2	.	.	13	TGCAGCGCCGGGGACATCACTAACTATGGCTACACCTTC	CSAGDITNYGYTF
TRBV2	TRBJ1-2	.	.	13	TGTGCCAGCAGGGACAGCTGGATGTCTGGCTACACCTTC	CASRDSWMSGYTF
TRBV7-2	TRBJ2-1	many	TRBD2	16	TGTGCCAGCAGTTATAATAGCGGGGGGACCCTCAATGAGCAGTTCTTC	CASSYNSGGTLNEQFF
TRBV11-3	TRBJ2-7	.	TRBD1	13	TGTGCCAGCAGCTGGGACAGGGGCCACGAGCAGTACTTC	CASSWDRGHEQYF
TRBV7-2	TRBJ1-2	few	.	13	TGTGCCAGCAGCTTAGTGTCAGATTATGGCTACACCTTC	CASSLVSDYGYTF
TRBV20-1	TRBJ2-1	once	.	13	TGCAGTGCCACCTCCGCAGGGCGGGATGAGCAGTTCTTC	CSATSAGRDEQFF
TRBV7-6	TRBJ2-7	many	.	15	TGTGCCAGCAGCTTAGAAAGGACGGAAATCTACGAGCAGTACTTC	CASSLERTEIYEQYF
TRBV7-9	TRBJ2-7	few	TRBD1	13	TGTGCCACAGAGGAAGGGGGCGAGTACGAGCAGTACTTC	CATEEGGEYEQYF
TRBV7-2	TRBJ2-1	many	.	15	TGTGCCAGCAGCGGTAGGACTCGGCAGTACAATGAGCAGTTCTTC	CASSGRTRQYNEQFF
TRBV7-2	TRBJ2-1	.	.	14	TGTGCCAGCAGCGCCGAGGGCAGATACAATGAGCAGTTCTTC	CASSAEGRYNEQFF
TRBV7-2	TRBJ1-2	many	TRBD1	14	TGTGCCAGCAGCCAGGGGGGGTCAAACTATGGCTACACCTTC	CASSQGGSNYGYTF
TRBV5-4	TRBJ1-2	.	.	15	TGTGCCAGCAGCTCTTCTCCGGGCCCCTTGGGCGGCTACACCTTC	CASSSSPGPLGGYTF
TRBV20-1	TRBJ1-6	few	TRBD1	14	TGCAGTGCTAGGCAGGGGGCTCGAAATTCACCCCTCCACTTT	CSARQGARNSPLHF
TRBV7-2	TRBJ1-1	few	.	13	TGTGCCAGCAGCTCATTAATGGGGACTGAAGCTTTCTTT	CASSSLMGTEAFF
TRBV12-3/TRBV12-4	TRBJ1-5	.	.	15	TGTGCCAGCACCGAAGAGGGTGCAGGGAATCAGCCCCAGCATTTT	CASTEEGAGNQPQHF
TRBV7-6	TRBJ2-7	many	TRBD1	14	TGTGCCAGCAGCTTCGACAGGGGATCCTACGAGCAGTACTTC	CASSFDRGSYEQYF
TRBV7-3	TRBJ2-7	.	.	14	TGTGCCAGCAGCTTAGAGGGACCCTCCTACGAGCAGTACTTC	CASSLEGPSYEQYF
TRBV10-3	TRBJ2-1	.	.	12	TGTGCCATCAAATCAGGGGGGCCTCTGCAGTTCTTC	CAIKSGGPLQFF
TRBV7-9	TRBJ2-7	many	.	14	TGTGCCAGCAGCCCTCGGAGCCTAGTCTACGAGCAGTACTTC	CASSPRSLVYEQYF
TRBV12-3/TRBV12-4	TRBJ2-1	.	TRBD2	15	TGTGCCGGCAGTTTGACTAGCGGGGGGTACAATGAGCAGTTCTTC	CAGSLTSGGYNEQFF
TRBV5-1	TRBJ2-5	.	.	13	TGCGCCAGCAGCCCGGGCCCCAGTGAGACCCAGTACTTC	CASSPGPSETQYF